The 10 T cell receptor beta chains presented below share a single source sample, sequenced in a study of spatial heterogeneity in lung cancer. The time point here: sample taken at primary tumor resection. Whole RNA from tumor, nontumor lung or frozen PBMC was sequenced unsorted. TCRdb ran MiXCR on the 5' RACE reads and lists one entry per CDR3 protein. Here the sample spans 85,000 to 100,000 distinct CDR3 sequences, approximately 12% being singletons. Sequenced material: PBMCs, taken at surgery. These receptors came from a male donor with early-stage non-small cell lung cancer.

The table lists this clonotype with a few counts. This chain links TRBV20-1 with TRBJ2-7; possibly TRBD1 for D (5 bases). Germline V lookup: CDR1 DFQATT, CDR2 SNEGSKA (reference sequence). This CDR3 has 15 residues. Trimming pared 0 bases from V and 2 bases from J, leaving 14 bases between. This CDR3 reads CSARDRQRWTYEQYF. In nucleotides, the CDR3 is TGCAGTGCTAGAGACCGACAGAGATGGACCTACGAGCAGTACTTC.

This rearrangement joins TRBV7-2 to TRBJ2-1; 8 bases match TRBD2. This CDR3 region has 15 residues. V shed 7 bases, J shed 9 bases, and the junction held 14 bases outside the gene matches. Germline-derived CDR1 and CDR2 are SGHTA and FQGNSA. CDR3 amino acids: CASTLSRGGQGEQFF. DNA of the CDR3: TGTGCCAGCACCCTAAGCCGGGGGGGCCAAGGTGAGCAGTTCTTC.

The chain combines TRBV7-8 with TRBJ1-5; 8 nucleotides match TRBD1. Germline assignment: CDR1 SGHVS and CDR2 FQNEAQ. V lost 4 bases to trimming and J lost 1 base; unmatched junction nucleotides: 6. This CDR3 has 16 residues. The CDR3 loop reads CASSSGQGLSNQPQHF. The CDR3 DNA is TGTGCCAGCAGCTCTGGACAGGGCCTAAGCAATCAGCCCCAGCATTTT.

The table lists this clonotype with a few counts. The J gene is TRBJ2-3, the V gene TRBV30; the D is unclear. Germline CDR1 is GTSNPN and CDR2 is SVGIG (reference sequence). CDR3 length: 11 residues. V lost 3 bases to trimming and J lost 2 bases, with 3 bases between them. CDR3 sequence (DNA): TGTGCCTGGAGCGTCACAGATACGCAGTATTTT. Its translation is CAWSVTDTQYF.

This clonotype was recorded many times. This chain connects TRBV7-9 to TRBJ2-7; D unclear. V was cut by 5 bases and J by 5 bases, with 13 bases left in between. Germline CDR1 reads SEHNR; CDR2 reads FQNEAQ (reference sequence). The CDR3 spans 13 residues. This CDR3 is CASSLRTRNEQYF. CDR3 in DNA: TGTGCCAGCAGCCTGCGGACGCGAAACGAGCAGTACTTC.

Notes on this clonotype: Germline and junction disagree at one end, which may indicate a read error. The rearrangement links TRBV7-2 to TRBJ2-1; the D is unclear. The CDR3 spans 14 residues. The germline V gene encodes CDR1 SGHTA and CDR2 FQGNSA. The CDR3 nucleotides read TGTGTCAGCAGCTTTCCCCTGGGTCGCAATGAGCAGTTCTTC. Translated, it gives CVSSFPLGRNEQFF.

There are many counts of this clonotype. The CDR3 DNA reads as TGTGCCAGCAGTTACCGGCAGGGGTACGAGCAGTACTTC. Protein sequence: CASSYRQGYEQYF. The V gene is TRBV6-2 or TRBV6-3, the J gene TRBJ2-7; a possible D gene is TRBD1 (6 bases). Germline loops: CDR1 MNHEY, CDR2 SVGEGT. The CDR3 contains 13 residues. V shed 2 bases and J shed 4 bases, with 9 bases lying between them.

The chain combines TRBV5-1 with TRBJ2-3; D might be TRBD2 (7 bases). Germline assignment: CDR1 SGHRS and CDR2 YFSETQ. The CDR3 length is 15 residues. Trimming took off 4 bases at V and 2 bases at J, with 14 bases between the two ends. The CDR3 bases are TGCGCCAGCAGCACCCGGGGGGACAACACAGATACGCAGTATTTT. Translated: CASSTRGDNTDTQYF. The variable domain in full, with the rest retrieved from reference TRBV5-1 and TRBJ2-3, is KAGVTQTPRYLIKTRGQQVTLSCSPISGHRSVSWYQQTPGQGLQFLFEYFSETQRNKGNFPGRFSGRQFSNSRSEMNVSTLELGDSALYLCASSTRGDNTDTQYFGPGTRLTVL.

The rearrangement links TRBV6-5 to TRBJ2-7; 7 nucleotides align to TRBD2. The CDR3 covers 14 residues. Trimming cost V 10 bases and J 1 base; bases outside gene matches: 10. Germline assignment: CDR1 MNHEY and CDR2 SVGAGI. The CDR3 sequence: CATSRGVRSYEQYF. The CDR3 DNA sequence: TGTGCCACTTCTCGGGGGGTACGGTCCTACGAGCAGTACTTC.

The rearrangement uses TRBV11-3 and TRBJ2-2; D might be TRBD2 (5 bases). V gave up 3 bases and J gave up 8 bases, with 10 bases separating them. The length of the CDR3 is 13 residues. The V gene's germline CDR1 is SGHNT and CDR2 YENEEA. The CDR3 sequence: CASSFEGVGELFF. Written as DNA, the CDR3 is TGTGCCAGCAGCTTTGAGGGAGTGGGGGAGCTGTTTTTT.